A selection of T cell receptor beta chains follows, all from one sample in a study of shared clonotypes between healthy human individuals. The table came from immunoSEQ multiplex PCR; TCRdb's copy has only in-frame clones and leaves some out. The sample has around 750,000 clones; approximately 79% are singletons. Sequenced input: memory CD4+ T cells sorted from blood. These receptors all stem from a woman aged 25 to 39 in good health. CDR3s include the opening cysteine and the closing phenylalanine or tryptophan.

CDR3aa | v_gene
CASTGLAEGTYEQYF | TRBV19
CASSPQGLARETQYF | TRBV6-6
CASRRPSGEETQYF | TRBV6-5
CASSKWGDRAGETQYF | TRBV21-1
CASSPSGNSYEQYF | TRBV7-9
CASSLVREADAFF | TRBV5-4
CASSLGDRILYEQYF | TRBV5-1
CASSSDRVTYNEQFF | TRBV5-1
CASRTPRAGELFF | TRBV2
CASSPLGTSGAMNEQYF | TRBV11-1
CASSHDRNNGEQYF | TRBV27
CASSSNVGGEQFF | TRBV7-7